The 19 T cell receptor beta chains below come from one sample, sequenced in a study of cytomegalovirus exposure and HLA in healthy donors. 60 Vbeta and 13 Jbeta primers were used in PCR. Repertoires were generated with immunoSEQ multiplex PCR, while TCRdb's copy carries only in-frame clones and drops some. The sample shows over 200,000 clones, approximately 81% of them seen only once. The sample comprised PBMCs. Receptor source: a human donor in good health.

The chain couples TRBV4-2 to TRBJ2-3; D not certain. Trimming removed 0 bases at V and 0 bases at J, with 7 bases between. This CDR3 comprises 15 residues. The germline V gene encodes CDR1 LGHNA and CDR2 YNFKEQ. The CDR3 DNA is TGTGCCAGCAGCCAAGACGCTACTAGCACAGATACGCAGTATTTT. Protein: CASSQDATSTDTQYF.

This sequence joins TRBV4-1 and TRBJ1-1, with D unclear. Per the germline V gene, CDR1 is MGHRA and CDR2 is YSYEKL. V shed 4 bases and J shed 4 bases, with 13 bases lying between them. The CDR3 sequence is 14 residues long. The CDR3: CASSLVVRGTEAFF. The CDR3 DNA is TGCGCCAGCAGCCTCGTAGTTAGAGGCACTGAAGCTTTCTTT.

The rearrangement uses TRBV2 and TRBJ2-1, with 9 bases matching TRBD1. This CDR3 region has 14 residues. Germline V CDR1 and CDR2: SNHLY, FYNNEI. Losses at the gene ends were 7 bases for V and 6 bases for J; bases not matched to a gene: 7. The chain's CDR3 is CASKAGTGFNEQFF. The CDR3 DNA follows: TGTGCCAGCAAGGCCGGGACAGGGTTCAATGAGCAGTTCTTC.

The table lists this clone with a few counts. The chain combines TRBV2 with TRBJ2-1; 10 bases agree with TRBD1. V was pared by 6 bases and J by 4 bases, with 6 bases of the junction left unmatched. The CDR3 totals 15 residues. The germline V gene encodes CDR1 SNHLY and CDR2 FYNNEI. The CDR3 DNA follows: TGTGCCAGCAGACCCGGACAGGGGGGATACAATGAGCAGTTCTTC. It codes for CASRPGQGGYNEQFF.

In the case of this clone: In the same sample, other DNA sequences code for this CDR3. This chain joins TRBV5-1 and TRBJ2-1; 7 bases line up with TRBD2. The J segment lost 0 bases and the V segment lost 2 bases, leaving 2 bases of the junction unmatched. The V gene's germline CDR1 is SGHRS and CDR2 YFSETQ. The CDR3 runs 15 residues. The CDR3 spells CASSLGGSSYNEQFF. In DNA, the CDR3 is TGCGCCAGCAGCTTAGGCGGGAGCTCCTACAATGAGCAGTTCTTC.

The chain recombines TRBV9 with TRBJ2-2, with a possible D match to TRBD1 (5 bases). CDR1 and CDR2 from the germline V gene are SGDLS and YYNGEE. The CDR3 is 16 residues long. Trimming left V 3 bases short and J 0 bases short, with 12 bases between. CDR3: CASSGAKTANTGELFF. CDR3 nucleotide sequence: TGTGCCAGCAGCGGAGCGAAGACAGCGAACACCGGGGAGCTGTTTTTT.

The chain has TRBV28 and TRBJ2-7; D might be TRBD1 (5 bases). The V end lost 6 bases, the J end lost 2 bases, and 8 bases lay between the germline ends. The germline V gene encodes CDR1 MDHEN and CDR2 SYDVKM. The CDR3 spans 12 residues. Here the CDR3 DNA reads TGTGCCAGCAGCACAGGAGCCTACGAGCAGTACTTC. Its protein product is CASSTGAYEQYF.

This rearrangement joins TRBV9 to TRBJ2-1, with 15 bases matching TRBD2. V lost 0 bases and J lost 5; bases outside the gene matches: 9. CDR3 length: 19 residues. Germline V gene data show CDR1 as SGDLS and CDR2 as YYNGEE. The CDR3 sequence is CASSVGTSGRGRLDNEQFF. DNA for the CDR3: TGTGCCAGCAGCGTAGGGACTAGCGGGAGGGGTAGGCTTGACAATGAGCAGTTCTTC.

Concerning this clone: Other DNA variants within this sample encode the same CDR3. This sequence joins TRBV7-3 and TRBJ1-2; maybe TRBD1 (6 bases). Germline CDR1 SGHTA, CDR2 FQGTGA. Trimming left V 5 bases short and J 2 bases short, with 9 bases between. The CDR3 is 13 amino acids. The CDR3 bases are TGTGCCAGCAGCCCTGACAGGAACTATGGCTACACCTTC. Translated, it gives CASSPDRNYGYTF.

The CDR3 coding sequence is TGTGCCAGCAGCGTCCTAGCGGGAGGGGACAATGAGCAGTTCTTC. Translating gives CASSVLAGGDNEQFF. The V call is TRBV7-9, the J call TRBJ2-1; 12 bases align to TRBD2. CDR3 length: 15 residues. The germline V gene has CDR1 SEHNR and CDR2 FQNEAQ (reference sequence). V shed 5 bases, J shed 5 bases, and the junction held 4 bases outside the gene matches.

The chain joins TRBV19 to TRBJ1-2, with 7 bases aligning to TRBD1. The CDR3 contains 15 residues. Germline lookup yields CDR1 LNHDA and CDR2 SQIVND (reference sequence). Trimming removed 4 bases from V and 1 base from J; junction bases left unmatched: 6. CDR3 DNA sequence: TGTGCCAGTAGTAGGTTGGCAGGGGGTAACTATGGCTACACCTTC. It codes for CASSRLAGGNYGYTF.

The rearrangement joins TRBV6-1 to TRBJ1-1, with a tentative D call TRBD1 (6 bases). Germline loops: CDR1 MNHNS, CDR2 SASEGT. V gave up 6 bases and J gave up 5 bases, with 19 bases separating them. The length of the CDR3 is 15 residues. The CDR3, as DNA: TGTGCCAGCAGACCCTCGGACGGGGGGCTGACTGAAGCTTTCTTT. It is translated as CASRPSDGGLTEAFF.

This clone was detected only once. CDR3 nucleotide sequence: TGTGCCAGCAGCCCCACAAGAATCTATGGCTACACCTTC. Translated, it gives CASSPTRIYGYTF. V and J are TRBV7-9 and TRBJ1-2; D is unresolved. The germline CDR1 and CDR2 sequences are SEHNR and FQNEAQ (reference sequence). The V end was cut by 5 bases, the J end by 4 bases, with 11 bases between. The CDR3 covers 13 residues.

The chain has TRBV10-3 and TRBJ2-7; 8 positions agree with TRBD2. Trimming cost V 11 bases and J 4 bases; bases outside gene matches: 7. Germline V gene lookup returns CDR1 ENHRY and CDR2 SYGVKD. This CDR3 has 12 amino acids. The CDR3 region is CAVSTSVYEQYF. The CDR3 nucleotides read TGTGCCGTCTCGACTAGCGTGTACGAGCAGTACTTC.

The V gene is TRBV6-5, the J gene TRBJ2-7; D perhaps matches TRBD1 (6 bases). The CDR3 spans 13 residues. With 7 bases removed from V and 3 bases from J, the gap between germline ends came to 13 bases. Per germline, CDR1 MNHEY and CDR2 SVGAGI. The CDR3 DNA reads TGTGCCAGCATGGACAGCCCTTTCTACGAGCAGTACTTC. Translation gives CASMDSPFYEQYF.

This chain uses TRBV7-3 with TRBJ2-1; 15 bases match TRBD2. The CDR3 covers 15 residues. The junction had 0 bases not matched to a gene; V was cut back by 3 bases and J by 6 bases. Germline V gene lookup returns CDR1 SGHTA and CDR2 FQGTGA. The CDR3 DNA reads as TGTGCCAGCAGCTTGGGACTAGCGGGGGGCAATGAGCAGTTCTTC. It encodes CASSLGLAGGNEQFF. The complete variable domain, with remaining parts taken from reference TRBV7-3 and TRBJ2-1, reads GAGVSQTPSNKVTEKGKYVELRCDPISGHTALYWYRQSLGQGPEFLIYFQGTGAADDSGLPNDRFFAVRPEGSVSTLKIQRTERGDSAVYLCASSLGLAGGNEQFFGPGTRLTVL.

The chain uses TRBV6-6 and TRBJ2-1; D possibly corresponds to TRBD1 (6 bases). The CDR3 has 14 amino acids. The germline V gene has CDR1 MNHNY and CDR2 SVGAGI (reference sequence). Between the trimmed V and J ends, which lost 4 bases and 3 bases, there was a span of 10 bases. CDR3 in amino acids: CASSFGQSYNEQFF. The CDR3 DNA is TGTGCCAGCAGTTTTGGACAGAGCTACAATGAGCAGTTCTTC.

The chain uses TRBV6-4 and TRBJ2-2, with D perhaps matching TRBD2 (6 bases). The CDR3 has 15 residues. Trimming shortened V by 5 bases and J by 5 bases, and 15 bases separated the two germline ends. Germline V gives CDR1 MRHNA, CDR2 SNTAGT. The CDR3 region is CASSRDGGPTGELFF. In DNA form, the CDR3 reads TGTGCCAGCAGTAGGGACGGAGGGCCTACCGGGGAGCTGTTTTTT.

The chain couples TRBV15 to TRBJ2-3; 8 bases agree with TRBD1. The V segment lost 9 bases and the J segment 4 bases; nucleotides outside the gene matches: 9. Germline V gives CDR1 LNHNV, CDR2 YYDKDF (reference sequence). There are 14 residues in the CDR3. CDR3: CATGKGQVADTQYF. The DNA of the CDR3 is TGTGCCACGGGGAAGGGACAGGTCGCAGATACGCAGTATTTT.